This TCR beta chain was documented in a study of blood T cell repertoires in COVID-19. With V trimmed by 4 bases and J by 8 bases, 4 bases remained unmatched. The CDR3 consists of 13 residues. The germline gives CDR1 SGHKS, CDR2 YYEKEE (reference sequence). Assay used: immunoSEQ multiplex PCR; TCRdb lists only in-frame clones, some missing. This sample carries about 210,000 clones, over 75% of them seen once, and the ten largest clones take under 4.5%. Sequencing used PBMCs or T cells enriched from blood (not recorded which). The V gene is TRBV5-5, the J gene TRBJ2-1, with 9 bases matching TRBD1. The source is a man aged 25 to 45 with acute COVID-19. The CDR3 DNA follows: TGTGCCAGCAGCCCCAGGACAGGGGATGAGCAGTTCTTC. Protein product: CASSPRTGDEQFF.